Sequencing of this T cell receptor (beta chain) was carried out in a study of T-cell reconstitution after alpha-beta-depleted transplantation in children. Whole-study findings and limits: Newly produced T cells mostly provided counts and TCRbeta diversity after one year, as hyperexpanded clones declined. Alpha-beta T cells about two months after transplant reportedly derived from several hundred expanded graft clones. Some patients showed high day-60 TCRbeta diversity, which derived from surviving recipient T cells and thymic progenitors.

Concerning this clonotype: Its antigen is undetermined.

The CDR3 is made up of 13 amino acids. The V end lost 1 base, the J end lost 7 bases, and 13 bases lay between the germline ends. Looked up from germline, CDR1 is DFQATT and CDR2 is SNEGSKA (reference sequence). Unique molecular identifiers were incorporated into the prepared TCRbeta library. MiXCR was run by TCRdb on the PCR reads, yielding one entry per CDR3 protein. This sample has roughly 790,000 distinct CDR3 sequences, with roughly 15% found just once. Sequences were derived from PBMCs, mostly from graft donor cells, sampled 360 days after TCRalphabeta/CD19-depleted stem cell transplant. The rearrangement links TRBV20-1 to TRBJ2-5; no firm D call. The TCR was taken from a male patient under 18 who had a stem cell transplant for acute lymphoblastic leukemia, so the T cells may come from the graft donor. CDR3 protein: CSARVESGATQYF. The CDR3 DNA sequence: TGCAGTGCTAGAGTTGAGTCAGGAGCGACCCAGTACTTC.